These 9 T cell receptor beta chains were all obtained from the same sample, sequenced in a study of siplizumab effects on memory and regulatory T cells. The method was immunoSEQ multiplex PCR; TCRdb's version includes in-frame clones alone and lacks a portion of them. This table has about 120,000 clones, around 95% appearing once. Sequenced sample: non-Treg CD4+ T cells sorted from blood. The receptors derive from a human donor in good health.

The rearrangement joins TRBV7-9 to TRBJ2-1; 7 nucleotides agree with TRBD1. Germline assignment: CDR1 SEHNR and CDR2 FQNEAQ (reference sequence). The V and J ends lost 2 bases and 4 bases, in that order; junction bases with no gene match: 5. The CDR3 loop spans 15 amino acids. This CDR3 is CASSLLTGVYNEQFF. DNA of the CDR3: TGTGCCAGCAGCTTACTTACAGGGGTGTACAATGAGCAGTTCTTC.

The gene calls are TRBV5-1 and TRBJ2-1; TRBD1 or TRBD2 may be the D gene (5 bases each). The ends were cut back, 4 bases at V and 0 bases at J, with 11 bases in the middle. Germline CDR1 SGHRS, CDR2 YFSETQ. The CDR3 covers 15 residues. CDR3 sequence reads: CASSPDGGSYNEQFF. The CDR3 DNA follows: TGCGCCAGCAGCCCCGATGGGGGCTCCTACAATGAGCAGTTCTTC.

The table lists this clone with a count of one. The chain carries TRBV11-3 and TRBJ2-5; 7 nucleotides line up with TRBD1. V dropped 4 bases and J dropped 1; count of bases not matched to a gene: 6. Germline CDR1 reads SGHNT; CDR2 reads YENEEA. This CDR3 has 15 amino acids. This CDR3 is CASSSTTGVQETQYF. CDR3 in DNA: TGTGCCAGCAGCTCTACAACAGGGGTCCAAGAGACCCAGTACTTC.

This clone was counted once. This chain joins TRBV11-2 and TRBJ1-4; TRBD1 is a possible D gene (6 bases). V was trimmed by 6 bases and J by 8 bases, leaving 16 bases between them. Per germline, CDR1 SGHAT and CDR2 FQNNGV. The length of the CDR3 is 14 residues. Written as DNA, the CDR3 is TGTGCCAGCAGACTAGGTTCAGGGGTCGAAAAACTGTTTTTT. This gives the protein CASRLGSGVEKLFF.

This sequence joins TRBV10-2 and TRBJ1-1; the D gene is possibly TRBD1 (5 bases). The germline CDR1 and CDR2 sequences are WSHSY and SAAADI. The CDR3 covers 14 residues. V lost 6 bases to trimming and J lost 0 bases, with 11 bases between them. The CDR3 bases are TGCGCCAGCAGAGGGGCGGATCTGAACACTGAAGCTTTCTTT. As protein: CASRGADLNTEAFF.

The chain combines TRBV10-3 with TRBJ2-7; D gene uncertain. The CDR3 has 16 residues. V lost 0 bases to trimming and J lost 2 bases, with 14 bases between them. Germline V gene data show CDR1 as ENHRY and CDR2 as SYGVKD. The CDR3 nucleotides read TGTGCCATCAGTGAGTCGATGGTTTCTAGGCCCTACGAGCAGTACTTC. Its translation: CAISESMVSRPYEQYF.

The rearrangement uses TRBV21-1 and TRBJ1-1. TRBV21-1 is reported as a pseudogene. The CDR3 length is 12 residues. CDR3 sequence (DNA): TGTGCCAGCAGCCACGGCGGGGCAAAAGCTTTCTTT. Its protein is CASSHGGAKAFF.

V usage is TRBV6-5 and J usage is TRBJ1-1; 8 bases agree with TRBD1. CDR3 length equals 14 residues. The trim removed 6 bases at V and 1 base at J, leaving 4 bases unmatched. CDR1 is MNHEY and CDR2 is SVGAGI in the germline V gene. DNA of the CDR3: TGTGCCAGCAGGTCCAGGGGGCCGAACACTGAAGCTTTCTTT. It is translated as CASRSRGPNTEAFF.

Turning to this clone: The sample holds other DNA sequences that translate to the same CDR3. This chain joins TRBV9 and TRBJ1-1; D call uncertain. Germline V lookup: CDR1 SGDLS, CDR2 YYNGEE. The CDR3 is 13 amino acids. The V gene lost 0 bases and the J gene lost 2 bases, with 5 bases spanning the gap. Here the CDR3 DNA reads TGTGCCAGCAGCGTAGGGCCTAACACTGAAGCTTTCTTT. Translation: CASSVGPNTEAFF.